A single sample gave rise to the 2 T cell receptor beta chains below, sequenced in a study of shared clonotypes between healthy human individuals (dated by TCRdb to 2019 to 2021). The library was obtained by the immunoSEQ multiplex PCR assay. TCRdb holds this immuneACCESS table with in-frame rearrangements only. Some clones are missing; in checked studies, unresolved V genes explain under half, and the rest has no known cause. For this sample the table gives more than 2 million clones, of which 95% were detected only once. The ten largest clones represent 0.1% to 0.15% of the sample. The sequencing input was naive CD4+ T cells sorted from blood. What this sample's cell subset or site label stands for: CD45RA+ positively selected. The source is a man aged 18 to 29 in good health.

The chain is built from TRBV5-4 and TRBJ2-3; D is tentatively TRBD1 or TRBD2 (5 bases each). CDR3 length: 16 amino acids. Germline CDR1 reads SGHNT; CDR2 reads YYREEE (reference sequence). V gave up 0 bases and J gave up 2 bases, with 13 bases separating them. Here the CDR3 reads CASSLGAAGYTDTQYF. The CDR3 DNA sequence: TGTGCCAGCAGCTTGGGAGCGGCAGGGTACACAGATACGCAGTATTTT.

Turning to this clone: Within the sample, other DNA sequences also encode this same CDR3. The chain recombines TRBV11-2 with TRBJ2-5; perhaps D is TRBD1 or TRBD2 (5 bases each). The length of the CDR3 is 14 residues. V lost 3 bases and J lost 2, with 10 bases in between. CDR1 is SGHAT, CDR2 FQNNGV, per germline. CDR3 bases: TGTGCCAGCAGCTTCGGGACCTCACAAGAGACCCAGTACTTC. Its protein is CASSFGTSQETQYF.